This TCR beta chain originates from a study of post-analysis software for immune sequencing data. Whole-study context: The study covered relapsing-remitting, secondary progressive and progressive-relapsing courses of multiple sclerosis. Study outcomes and limitations: For normalized Chao1 diversity, multiple sclerosis patients scored significantly lower than controls did. There were five or six TRBV segments more frequent in patients than controls, and TRBV5-6, TRBV5-1 and TRBV20-1 were among them.

Unique molecular identifiers were built into the TCR beta cDNA libraries. Researchers reported 400,000 to 600,000 cDNA molecules coming from approximately 1 to 10 million T cells. TCRdb re-analysed the PCR reads in MiXCR, keeping a single row per CDR3 protein. The table lists roughly 870,000 distinct CDR3 sequences, around 53% of them singletons. This clonotype was observed a handful of times. The antigen is unknown. The V gene's germline CDR1 is SEHNR and CDR2 FQNEAQ (reference sequence). The length of the CDR3 is 9 residues. V lost 5 bases and J 10 bases, leaving 5 bases between the germline ends. Sequenced sample: blood. This chain joins TRBV7-9 and TRBJ1-2; D is unresolved. The clonotype was recovered from a girl aged 10-17 years with multiple sclerosis. Here the CDR3 DNA reads TGTGCCAGCAGCCCTCCCTACACCTTC. Its translation is CASSPPYTF.